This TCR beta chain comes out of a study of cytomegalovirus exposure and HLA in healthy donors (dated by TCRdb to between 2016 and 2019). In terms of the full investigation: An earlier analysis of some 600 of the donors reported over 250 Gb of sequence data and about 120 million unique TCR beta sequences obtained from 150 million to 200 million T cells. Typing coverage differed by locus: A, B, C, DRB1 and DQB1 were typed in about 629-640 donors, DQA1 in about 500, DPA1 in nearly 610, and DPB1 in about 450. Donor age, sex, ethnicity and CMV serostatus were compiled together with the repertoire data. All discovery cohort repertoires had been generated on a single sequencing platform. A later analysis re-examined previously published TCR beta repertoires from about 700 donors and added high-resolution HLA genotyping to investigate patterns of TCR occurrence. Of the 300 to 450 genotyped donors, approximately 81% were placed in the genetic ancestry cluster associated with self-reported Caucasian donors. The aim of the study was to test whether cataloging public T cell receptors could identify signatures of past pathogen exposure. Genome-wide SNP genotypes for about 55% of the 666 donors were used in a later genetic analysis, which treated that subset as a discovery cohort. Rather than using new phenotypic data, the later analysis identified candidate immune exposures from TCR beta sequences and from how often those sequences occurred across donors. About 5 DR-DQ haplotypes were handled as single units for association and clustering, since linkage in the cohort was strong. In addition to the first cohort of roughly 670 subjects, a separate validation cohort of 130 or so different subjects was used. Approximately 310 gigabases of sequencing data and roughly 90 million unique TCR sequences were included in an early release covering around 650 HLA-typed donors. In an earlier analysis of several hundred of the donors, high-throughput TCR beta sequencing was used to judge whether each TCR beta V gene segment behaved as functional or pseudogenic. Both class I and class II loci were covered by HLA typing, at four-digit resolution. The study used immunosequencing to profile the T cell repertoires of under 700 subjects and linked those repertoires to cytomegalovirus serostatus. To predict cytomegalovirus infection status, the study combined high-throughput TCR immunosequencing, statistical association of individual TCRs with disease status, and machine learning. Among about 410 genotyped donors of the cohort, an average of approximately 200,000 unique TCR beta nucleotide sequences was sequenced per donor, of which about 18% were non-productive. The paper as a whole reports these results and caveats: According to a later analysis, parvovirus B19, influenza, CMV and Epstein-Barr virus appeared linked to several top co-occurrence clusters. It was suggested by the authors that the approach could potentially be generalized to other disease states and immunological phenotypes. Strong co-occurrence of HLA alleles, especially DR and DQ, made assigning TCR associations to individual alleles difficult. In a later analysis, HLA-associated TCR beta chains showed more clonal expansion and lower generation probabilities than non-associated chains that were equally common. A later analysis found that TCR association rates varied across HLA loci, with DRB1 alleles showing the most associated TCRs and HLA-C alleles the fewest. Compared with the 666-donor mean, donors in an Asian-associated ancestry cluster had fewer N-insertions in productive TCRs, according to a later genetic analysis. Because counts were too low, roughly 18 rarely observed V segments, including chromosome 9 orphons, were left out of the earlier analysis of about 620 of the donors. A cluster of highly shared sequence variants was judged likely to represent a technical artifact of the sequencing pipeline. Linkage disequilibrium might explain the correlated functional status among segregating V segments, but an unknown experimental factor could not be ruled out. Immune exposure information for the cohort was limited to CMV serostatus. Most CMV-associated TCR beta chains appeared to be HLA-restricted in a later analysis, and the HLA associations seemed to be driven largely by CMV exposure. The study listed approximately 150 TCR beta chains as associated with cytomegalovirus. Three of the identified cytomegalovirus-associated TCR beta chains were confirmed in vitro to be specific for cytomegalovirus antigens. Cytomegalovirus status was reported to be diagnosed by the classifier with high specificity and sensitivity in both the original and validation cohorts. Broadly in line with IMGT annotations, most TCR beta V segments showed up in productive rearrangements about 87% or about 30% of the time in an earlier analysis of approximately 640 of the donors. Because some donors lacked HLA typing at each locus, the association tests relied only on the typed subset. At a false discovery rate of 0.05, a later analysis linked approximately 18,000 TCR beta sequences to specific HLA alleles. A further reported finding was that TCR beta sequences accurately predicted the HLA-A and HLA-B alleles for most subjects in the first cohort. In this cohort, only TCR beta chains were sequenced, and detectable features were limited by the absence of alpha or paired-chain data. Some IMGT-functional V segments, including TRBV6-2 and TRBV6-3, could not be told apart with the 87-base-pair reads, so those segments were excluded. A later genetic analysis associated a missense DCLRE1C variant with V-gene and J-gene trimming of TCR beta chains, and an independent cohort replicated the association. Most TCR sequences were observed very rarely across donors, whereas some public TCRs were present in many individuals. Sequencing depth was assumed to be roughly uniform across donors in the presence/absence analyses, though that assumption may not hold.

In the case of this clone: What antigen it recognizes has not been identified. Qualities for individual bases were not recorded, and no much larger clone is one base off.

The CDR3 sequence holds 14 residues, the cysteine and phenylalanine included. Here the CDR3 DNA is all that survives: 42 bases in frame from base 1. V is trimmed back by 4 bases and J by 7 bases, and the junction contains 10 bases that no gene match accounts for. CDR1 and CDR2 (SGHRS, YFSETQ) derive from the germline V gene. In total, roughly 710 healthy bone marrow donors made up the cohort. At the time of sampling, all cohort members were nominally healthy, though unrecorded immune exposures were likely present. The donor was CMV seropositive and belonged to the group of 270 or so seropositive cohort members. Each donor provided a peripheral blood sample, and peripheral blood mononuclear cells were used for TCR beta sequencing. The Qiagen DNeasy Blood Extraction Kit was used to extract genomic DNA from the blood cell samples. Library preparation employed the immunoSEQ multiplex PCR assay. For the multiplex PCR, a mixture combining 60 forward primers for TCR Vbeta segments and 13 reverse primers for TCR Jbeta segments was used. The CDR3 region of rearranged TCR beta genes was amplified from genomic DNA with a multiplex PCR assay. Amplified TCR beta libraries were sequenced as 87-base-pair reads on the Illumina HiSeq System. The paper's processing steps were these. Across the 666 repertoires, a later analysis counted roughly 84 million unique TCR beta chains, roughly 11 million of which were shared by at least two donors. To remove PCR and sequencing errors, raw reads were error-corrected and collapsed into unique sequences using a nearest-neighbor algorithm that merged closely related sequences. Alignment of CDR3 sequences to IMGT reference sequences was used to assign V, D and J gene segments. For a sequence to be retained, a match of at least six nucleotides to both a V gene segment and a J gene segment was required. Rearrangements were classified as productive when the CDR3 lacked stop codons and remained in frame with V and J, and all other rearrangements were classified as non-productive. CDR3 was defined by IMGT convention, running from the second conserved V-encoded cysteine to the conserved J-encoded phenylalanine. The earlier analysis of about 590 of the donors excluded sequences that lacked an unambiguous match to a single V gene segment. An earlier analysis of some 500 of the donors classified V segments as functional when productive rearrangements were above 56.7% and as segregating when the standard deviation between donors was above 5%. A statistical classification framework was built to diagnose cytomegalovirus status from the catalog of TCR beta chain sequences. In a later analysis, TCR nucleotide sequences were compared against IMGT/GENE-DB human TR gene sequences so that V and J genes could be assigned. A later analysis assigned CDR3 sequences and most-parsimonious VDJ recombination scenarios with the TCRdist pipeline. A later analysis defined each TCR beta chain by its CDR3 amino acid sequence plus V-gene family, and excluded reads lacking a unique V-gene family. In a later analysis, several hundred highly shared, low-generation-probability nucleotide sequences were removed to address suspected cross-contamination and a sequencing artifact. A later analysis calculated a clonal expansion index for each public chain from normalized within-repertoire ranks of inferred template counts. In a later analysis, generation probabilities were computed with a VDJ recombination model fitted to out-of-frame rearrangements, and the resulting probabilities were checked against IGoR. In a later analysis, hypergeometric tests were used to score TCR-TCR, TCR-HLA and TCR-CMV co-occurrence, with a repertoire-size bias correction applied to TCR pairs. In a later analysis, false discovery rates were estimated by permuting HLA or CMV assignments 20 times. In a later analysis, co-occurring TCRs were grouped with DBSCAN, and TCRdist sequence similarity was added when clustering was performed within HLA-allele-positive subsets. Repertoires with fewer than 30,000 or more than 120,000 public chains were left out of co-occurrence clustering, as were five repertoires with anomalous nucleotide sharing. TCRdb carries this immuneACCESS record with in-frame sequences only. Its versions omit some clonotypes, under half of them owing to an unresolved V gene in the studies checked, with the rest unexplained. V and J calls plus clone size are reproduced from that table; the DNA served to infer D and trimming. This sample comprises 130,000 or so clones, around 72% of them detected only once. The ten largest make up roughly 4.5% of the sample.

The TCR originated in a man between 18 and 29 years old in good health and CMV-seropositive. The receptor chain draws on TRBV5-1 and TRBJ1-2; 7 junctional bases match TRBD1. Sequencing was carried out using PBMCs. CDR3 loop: CASSPGPGGLGYTF. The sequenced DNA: TGCGCCAGCAGCCCCGGGCCAGGGGGGCTTGGCTACACCTTC.